Listed below are T cell receptor beta chains from one sample, sequenced in a study of beta chain features in type 1 diabetes. The assay was immunoSEQ multiplex PCR, and TCRdb's table has in-frame clones only and misses some. The table has approximately 380,000 clones, more than 13% seen once. Sequencing was performed on naive CD4+ T cells from blood. All receptors come from a young woman in good health. Each CDR3 is given with its conserved first and last residue. The order of the fields is D gene, J gene, clone size, V gene, CDR3 DNA, CDR3 protein. A D gene is named only where the DNA matches it firmly. Only part of the rows carry a size: once, few, many, or a class if the clone is expanded.

d_call: TRBD2
j_call: TRBJ2-6
clone_size: -
v_call: TRBV4-3
cdr3_nt: TGCGCCAGCAGCCCGGGGGGGTCTGGGGCCAACGTCCTGACTTTC
cdr3_aa: CASSPGGSGANVLTF

d_call: -
j_call: TRBJ2-1
clone_size: -
v_call: TRBV29-1
cdr3_nt: TGCAGCTTTTTGGTTCTCCGGGACTCTTCTCGAGGCTCCTACAATGAGCAGTTCTTC
cdr3_aa: CSFLVLRDSSRGSYNEQFF

d_call: TRBD2
j_call: TRBJ2-5
clone_size: few
v_call: TRBV2
cdr3_nt: TGTGCCAGCAGTGCCGGGACTAGCCAAGAGACCCAGTACTTC
cdr3_aa: CASSAGTSQETQYF

d_call: TRBD2
j_call: TRBJ2-7
clone_size: -
v_call: TRBV28
cdr3_nt: TGTGGGGCTAGCGGGAAATACGAGCAGTACTTC
cdr3_aa: CGASGKYEQYF

d_call: TRBD1
j_call: TRBJ1-5
clone_size: -
v_call: TRBV10-3
cdr3_nt: TGTGCCACCGAGACAGGGTCCAGCAATCAGCCCCAGCATTTT
cdr3_aa: CATETGSSNQPQHF

d_call: TRBD2
j_call: TRBJ2-5
clone_size: -
v_call: TRBV30
cdr3_nt: TGTGCCTCGGGACTAGTGGAGACCCAGTACTTC
cdr3_aa: CASGLVETQYF

d_call: TRBD1
j_call: TRBJ1-1
clone_size: -
v_call: TRBV5-1
cdr3_nt: TGCGCCAGCAGCTCGTGGACAGGGCGGTCTGAAGCTTTCTTT
cdr3_aa: CASSSWTGRSEAFF

d_call: -
j_call: TRBJ2-5
clone_size: few
v_call: TRBV28
cdr3_nt: TGTGCCAGCACCCAGGGATCGGGGGTGGGCCAAGAGACCCAGTACTTC
cdr3_aa: CASTQGSGVGQETQYF

d_call: TRBD2
j_call: TRBJ2-7
clone_size: -
v_call: TRBV28
cdr3_nt: TGTGCCAGCAGGCTAGCGGGACCGTCCTACGAGCAGTACTTC
cdr3_aa: CASRLAGPSYEQYF

d_call: -
j_call: TRBJ2-1
clone_size: -
v_call: TRBV30
cdr3_nt: TGTGCCTGGAGTCGCAGGGCCAATGAGCAGTTCTTC
cdr3_aa: CAWSRRANEQFF

d_call: -
j_call: TRBJ2-3
clone_size: few
v_call: TRBV5-1
cdr3_nt: TGCGCCAGCAGCTTAAAGACACGCCCGGGGGATACGCAGTATTTT
cdr3_aa: CASSLKTRPGDTQYF

d_call: -
j_call: TRBJ2-1
clone_size: few
v_call: TRBV7-2
cdr3_nt: TGTGCCAGCAGCCTACTGTTAGCGGCCAATGAGCAGTTCTTC
cdr3_aa: CASSLLLAANEQFF

d_call: -
j_call: TRBJ1-2
clone_size: -
v_call: TRBV29-1
cdr3_nt: TGCAGCGTTGAAAGGGGTTTTAACTATGGCTACACCTTC
cdr3_aa: CSVERGFNYGYTF

d_call: TRBD1
j_call: TRBJ1-5
clone_size: -
v_call: TRBV2
cdr3_nt: TGTGCCAGCAAAGGACAGGGCGTACAGCCCCAGCATTTT
cdr3_aa: CASKGQGVQPQHF

d_call: -
j_call: TRBJ1-1
clone_size: -
v_call: TRBV18
cdr3_nt: TGTGCCAGCTCACCACAGGGGTCCGGTGGTACTGAAGCTTTCTTT
cdr3_aa: CASSPQGSGGTEAFF

d_call: TRBD1
j_call: TRBJ1-2
clone_size: few
v_call: TRBV6-5
cdr3_nt: TGTGCCAGCAGCCGTGACAGGGGCGAGGTTGGCTACACCTTC
cdr3_aa: CASSRDRGEVGYTF

d_call: TRBD2
j_call: TRBJ2-1
clone_size: -
v_call: TRBV28
cdr3_nt: TGTGCCAGCAAACTGGGACTAGCGGGAGGGTACAATGAGCAGTTCTTC
cdr3_aa: CASKLGLAGGYNEQFF

d_call: -
j_call: TRBJ1-2
clone_size: -
v_call: TRBV7-9
cdr3_nt: TGTGCCAGCAGCTATGCGGGCCGCGATGGCTACACCTTC
cdr3_aa: CASSYAGRDGYTF

d_call: -
j_call: TRBJ1-2
clone_size: few
v_call: TRBV6-5
cdr3_nt: TGTGCCAGCAGTTCGGATAGGGGGAGAGGCTACACCTTC
cdr3_aa: CASSSDRGRGYTF

d_call: TRBD2
j_call: TRBJ2-7
clone_size: few
v_call: TRBV25-1
cdr3_nt: TGTGCCAGCAGTGTCCTGACTAGCGGGAACTACGAGCAGTACTTC
cdr3_aa: CASSVLTSGNYEQYF

d_call: -
j_call: TRBJ2-1
clone_size: few
v_call: TRBV30
cdr3_nt: TGTGCCTGGAGTGTACGGCTAGACTACAATGAGCAGTTCTTC
cdr3_aa: CAWSVRLDYNEQFF

d_call: TRBD2
j_call: TRBJ2-5
clone_size: -
v_call: TRBV28
cdr3_nt: TGTGCCAGCAGTTTGGGGCGACTAGCTAGATATGAGACCCAGTACTTC
cdr3_aa: CASSLGRLARYETQYF

d_call: TRBD2
j_call: TRBJ2-5
clone_size: few
v_call: TRBV4-2
cdr3_nt: TGTGCCAGCAGCCAAGCGGCGCGGGAGGTATCTGAGACCCAGTACTTC
cdr3_aa: CASSQAAREVSETQYF

d_call: TRBD1
j_call: TRBJ2-2
clone_size: -
v_call: TRBV5-4
cdr3_nt: TGTGCCAGCAGCTTGGGGTTACAGGGGGGCACCGGGGAGCTGTTTTTT
cdr3_aa: CASSLGLQGGTGELFF

d_call: TRBD2
j_call: TRBJ2-5
clone_size: few
v_call: TRBV5-1
cdr3_nt: TGCGCCAGCATTCCTTCTAGCGGGATACAAGAGACCCAGTACTTC
cdr3_aa: CASIPSSGIQETQYF

d_call: -
j_call: TRBJ1-1
clone_size: -
v_call: TRBV6-5
cdr3_nt: TGTGCCAGCAGTTCCAATTCCATGAACACTGAAGCTTTCTTT
cdr3_aa: CASSSNSMNTEAFF

d_call: -
j_call: TRBJ2-4
clone_size: -
v_call: TRBV4-2
cdr3_nt: TGTGCCAGCAGCCAGGAGAGGCCGGGAGTTGGCATTCAGTACTTC
cdr3_aa: CASSQERPGVGIQYF

d_call: TRBD2
j_call: TRBJ2-7
clone_size: -
v_call: TRBV6-5
cdr3_nt: TGTGCCAGCAGTTACCGAGCGGGAGGGGGTTTAGGGCAGTACTTC
cdr3_aa: CASSYRAGGGLGQYF

d_call: -
j_call: TRBJ1-2
clone_size: -
v_call: TRBV7-9
cdr3_nt: TGTGCCAGCAGCCCTAGTACGGACGGATCGGGGGACTATGGCTACACCTTC
cdr3_aa: CASSPSTDGSGDYGYTF

d_call: -
j_call: TRBJ1-5
clone_size: few
v_call: TRBV19
cdr3_nt: TGTGCCAGTAAGGAGACAGAGTTTCATCAGCCCCAGCATTTT
cdr3_aa: CASKETEFHQPQHF

d_call: -
j_call: TRBJ2-3
clone_size: -
v_call: TRBV2
cdr3_nt: TGTGCCAGCACCCAATCTACTAGCACAGATACGCAGTATTTT
cdr3_aa: CASTQSTSTDTQYF

d_call: -
j_call: TRBJ2-7
clone_size: few
v_call: TRBV7-9
cdr3_nt: TGTGCCAGCAGCTTAGTAGGGGGAATGGACGAGCAGTACTTC
cdr3_aa: CASSLVGGMDEQYF

d_call: -
j_call: TRBJ2-5
clone_size: once
v_call: TRBV5-1
cdr3_nt: TGCGCCAGCAGCTTCGGGATCGGTTTAGCGGAGACCCCACCTTTCTACTTC
cdr3_aa: CASSFGIGLAETPPFYF

d_call: -
j_call: TRBJ2-3
clone_size: -
v_call: TRBV29-1
cdr3_nt: TGCAGCGTTGCCCCCAGTTCTAGCACAGATACGCAGTATTTT
cdr3_aa: CSVAPSSSTDTQYF

d_call: -
j_call: TRBJ1-1
clone_size: -
v_call: TRBV6-5
cdr3_nt: TGTGCCGGAGTTGACACTGAAGCTTTCTTT
cdr3_aa: CAGVDTEAFF

d_call: TRBD1
j_call: TRBJ1-2
clone_size: -
v_call: TRBV30
cdr3_nt: TGTGCCTGGCTGGCCGGGACAGTCGTCCGTGGCTACACCTTC
cdr3_aa: CAWLAGTVVRGYTF

d_call: -
j_call: TRBJ2-7
clone_size: few
v_call: TRBV20-1
cdr3_nt: TGCAGCGCTTACAGGGCCCACGAGCAGTACTTC
cdr3_aa: CSAYRAHEQYF

d_call: -
j_call: TRBJ1-3
clone_size: -
v_call: TRBV29-1
cdr3_nt: TGCAGCGTTGTTAGGGGCGCCGCGTCTGGAAACACCATATATTTT
cdr3_aa: CSVVRGAASGNTIYF

d_call: -
j_call: TRBJ2-5
clone_size: -
v_call: TRBV7-7
cdr3_nt: TGTGCCAGCAGCTCGGGGGAAGAGACCCAGTACTTC
cdr3_aa: CASSSGEETQYF

d_call: -
j_call: TRBJ2-6
clone_size: -
v_call: TRBV7-2
cdr3_nt: TGTGCCAGCAGCCTGAAAGGGGGCTCTGGGGCCAACGTCCTGACTTTC
cdr3_aa: CASSLKGGSGANVLTF

d_call: TRBD1
j_call: TRBJ2-2
clone_size: few
v_call: TRBV7-2
cdr3_nt: TGTGCCAGCAGCTGGACAGGGACTTTCACCGGGGAGCTGTTTTTT
cdr3_aa: CASSWTGTFTGELFF

d_call: -
j_call: TRBJ2-7
clone_size: few
v_call: TRBV5-1
cdr3_nt: TGCGCCAGCAGCTGGGGGGGCGGAAGCTCCTACGAGCAGTACTTC
cdr3_aa: CASSWGGGSSYEQYF

d_call: -
j_call: TRBJ1-2
clone_size: -
v_call: TRBV29-1
cdr3_nt: TGCAGCGTTGAGAAGGAGGGGTATAAGTATGGCTACACCTTC
cdr3_aa: CSVEKEGYKYGYTF

d_call: TRBD2
j_call: TRBJ2-7
clone_size: -
v_call: TRBV13
cdr3_nt: TGTGCCAGCAGGGTAGCGGGGACCTCCTACGAGCAGTACTTC
cdr3_aa: CASRVAGTSYEQYF

d_call: -
j_call: TRBJ1-2
clone_size: -
v_call: TRBV2
cdr3_nt: TGTGCCAGCAGTCCCACAGGGCCAGACTATGGCTACACCTTC
cdr3_aa: CASSPTGPDYGYTF

d_call: -
j_call: TRBJ1-1
clone_size: -
v_call: TRBV7-9
cdr3_nt: TGTGCCAGCAGCTTAGGAGGTACAGGGAACACTGAAGCTTTCTTT
cdr3_aa: CASSLGGTGNTEAFF

d_call: -
j_call: TRBJ2-5
clone_size: few
v_call: TRBV27
cdr3_nt: TGTGCCAGCAGATACAACAGGGTCTCAGAGACCCAGTACTTC
cdr3_aa: CASRYNRVSETQYF

d_call: TRBD2
j_call: TRBJ2-7
clone_size: -
v_call: TRBV11-2
cdr3_nt: TGTGCCAGCAGCTCGGGAGGGGGTCTTATTTACTACGAGCAGTACTTC
cdr3_aa: CASSSGGGLIYYEQYF